This record covers a single T cell receptor beta chain. What it binds is not known. This sample is drawn from a study of T cell responses to AZD1222 COVID-19 vaccine. Broader study findings: There were mostly white British donors and more females than males, and clonal diversity was possibly underestimated. At baseline, seropositivity was found in only six or seven AZD1222 recipients. Close to half of spike-specific TCRs reportedly recognize unmutated variant regions.

Assay used: immunoSEQ multiplex PCR; TCRdb lists only in-frame clones, some missing. The sample yields fewer than 120,000 clones, 85% to 95% seen once. The CDR3 totals 13 residues. V lost 3 bases to trimming and J lost 6 bases, with 12 bases between them. Germline CDR1 is MNHNS and CDR2 is SASEGT. The chain recombines TRBV6-1 with TRBJ2-7; D gene unclear. The origin of this receptor is an adult in good health. This specimen was peripheral blood, taken on day 0 of AZD1222 vaccination. The CDR3 sequence: CASSDPTPFEQYF. CDR3 nucleotide sequence: TGTGCCAGCAGTGATCCGACCCCCTTCGAGCAGTACTTC.